This T cell receptor (beta chain) was captured by sequencing in a study of blood T cell repertoires in COVID-19. Background on the study: Samples came from the United States, Italy and Spain, spanning acute and convalescent COVID-19. PBMCs, B-cell-depleted T cells, or T cells provided the cDNA or gDNA that made up the material.

In the original analysis: How many nucleated cells were present was estimated from reference gene primer amplification. The table came from immunoSEQ multiplex PCR; TCRdb's copy has only in-frame clones and leaves some out. V and J calls and clone size are as listed in that table; D and trimming were resolved from the DNA. The data show about 200,000 clones, around 90% seen once. After removal of 3 bases from V and 9 bases from J, the junction contained 10 bases not matched to a gene. Germline V gene data show CDR1 as SGDLS and CDR2 as YYNGEE. This CDR3 is 16 amino acids long. The receptor comes from a man aged 55 to 70 who had recovered from COVID-19. V gene TRBV9 combines with J gene TRBJ2-1; 12 bases align to TRBD2. Sequencing was done on a sample of peripheral blood. The DNA for the CDR3 is TGTGCCAGCAGCGCGGCCCCTAGCGGGGGGGCAGGTGAGCAGTTCTTC. It is translated as CASSAAPSGGAGEQFF.